Following are 21 T cell receptor beta chains from one sample sequenced in a study of follicular helper T cells after annual influenza vaccination (TCRdb year 2017). The library came from the immunoSEQ multiplex PCR assay. TCRdb obtained this table from immuneACCESS and retained in-frame rearrangements with V and J assigned. These tables miss some clones; where compared with another copy, unresolved V genes account for less than half of the shortfall, and the remainder is unexplained. For this sample the table gives about 9,700 clones, of which 75% to 90% were detected only once. The ten largest clones capture about 0.36% of the sample. Per the publication, the time point label means: 2015-2016 season, 7 days after influenza vaccination. The sequenced sample was CXCR5- memory CD4+ T cells sorted from blood, obtained 7 days after influenza vaccination. Sample cell subset or site, as interpreted from the label and publication: CXCR5- memory CD4 T cells. The receptors were sampled from an adult who received the influenza vaccine.

The chain has TRBV7-3 and TRBJ2-2; 14 bases map to TRBD2. CDR1 and CDR2 (germline): SGHTA, FQGTGA. After removal of 4 bases from V and 0 bases from J, the junction contained 10 bases not matched to a gene. The CDR3 consists of 20 residues. The CDR3 coding sequence is TGTGCCAGCAGCTCCCCGGGACTAGCGGGGGCGAGTGCGAACACCGGGGAGCTGTTTTTT. This encodes CASSSPGLAGASANTGELFF.

The genes are TRBV11-2 and TRBJ1-2; the match to TRBD1 covers 8 bases. After removal of 5 bases from V and 4 bases from J, the junction contained 3 bases not matched to a gene. This CDR3 spans 13 amino acids. CDR1 and CDR2 from the germline V gene are SGHAT and FQNNGV. The CDR3 loop is CASSRQGTYGYTF. Here the CDR3 DNA reads TGTGCCAGCAGCAGACAGGGGACCTATGGCTACACCTTC.

This sequence joins TRBV28 and TRBJ1-2; 7 nucleotides line up with TRBD1. V gave up 5 bases and J gave up 5 bases; unmatched junction bases: 8. This CDR3 is 14 amino acids long. Germline CDR1 and CDR2: MDHEN and SYDVKM. CDR3 sequence: CASSPQGTVYGYTF. The CDR3 nucleotides are TGTGCCAGCAGTCCCCAGGGGACAGTTTATGGCTACACCTTC.

The chain recombines TRBV11-2 with TRBJ2-7; TRBD1 might be the D (5 bases). Germline V gene sequence: CDR1 SGHAT, CDR2 FQNNGV. The CDR3 runs 14 residues. The V gene lost 4 bases and the J gene lost 2 bases, with 12 bases spanning the gap. This chain's CDR3 is CASSSRSGPYEQYF. The CDR3, as DNA: TGTGCCAGCAGCTCCCGATCAGGGCCCTACGAGCAGTACTTC.

The chain recombines TRBV30 with TRBJ1-4; D may be TRBD1 (5 bases). The V gene lost 5 bases and the J gene lost 1 base, with 11 bases spanning the gap. The CDR3 runs to 14 residues. Germline V lookup: CDR1 GTSNPN, CDR2 SVGIG (reference sequence). For the CDR3, the DNA is TGTGCCTGGGCGGCCGGGGGAACTAATGAAAAACTGTTTTTT. This sequence encodes CAWAAGGTNEKLFF.

The CDR3 sequence is CASSIRETQYF. In DNA form, the CDR3 reads TGTGCCAGCAGTATTCGAGAGACCCAGTACTTC. This sequence joins TRBV6-4 and TRBJ2-5; D gene ambiguous. The germline V gene encodes CDR1 MRHNA and CDR2 SNTAGT. V lost 5 bases to trimming and J lost 4 bases, with 5 bases between them. This CDR3 has 11 amino acids.

The chain has TRBV7-2 and TRBJ2-7; D is undetermined. The germline V and J ends were trimmed by 5 bases and 1 base, with 15 bases remaining between them. There are 15 residues in the CDR3. The germline CDR1 and CDR2 sequences are SGHTA and FQGNSA. Here the CDR3 DNA reads TGTGCCAGCAGCCTTACAGCTCTACCTTCCTACGAGCAGTACTTC. Encoded protein: CASSLTALPSYEQYF. The full variable domain, in which reference TRBV7-2 and TRBJ2-7 provide the parts outside the CDR3, is GAGVSQSPSNKVTEKGKDVELRCDPISGHTALYWYRQSLGQGLEFLIYFQGNSAPDKSGLPSDRFSAERTGGSVSTLTIQRTQQEDSAVYLCASSLTALPSYEQYFGPGTRLTVT.

CDR3 nucleotides: TGTGCCAGCAGCCAAGAGGCTAGGAGCACAGATACGCAGTATTTT. As protein: CASSQEARSTDTQYF. This rearrangement joins TRBV14 to TRBJ2-3; no clear D gene. This CDR3 region has 15 residues. CDR1 SGHDN and CDR2 FVKESK come from the germline V gene. The V end was cut by 0 bases, the J end by 0 bases, with 7 bases between.

This sequence joins TRBV5-1 and TRBJ1-1; 9 bases are a match to TRBD1. Per germline, CDR1 SGHRS and CDR2 YFSETQ. The junction had 5 bases not matched to a gene; V was cut back by 4 bases and J by 1 base. The CDR3 length is 15 residues. The CDR3 sequence: CASSPAGQGNTEAFF. DNA of the CDR3: TGCGCCAGCAGCCCCGCGGGACAGGGGAACACTGAAGCTTTCTTT.

The gene calls are TRBV28 and TRBJ1-1; 8 positions agree with TRBD1. The CDR3 sequence is 15 residues long. Germline CDR1 MDHEN, CDR2 SYDVKM. V lost 5 bases and J lost 6; bases outside the gene matches: 11. As DNA, the CDR3 is TGTGCCAGCAGTATCCGCGGGACAGGCCGGGCTGAAGCTTTCTTT. It is translated as CASSIRGTGRAEAFF. Filled out from reference TRBV28 and TRBJ1-1, the complete variable domain reads DVKVTQSSRYLVKRTGEKVFLECVQDMDHENMFWYRQDPGLGLRLIYFSYDVKMKEKGDIPEGYSVSREKKERFSLILESASTNQTSMYLCASSIRGTGRAEAFFGQGTRLTVV.

The rearrangement uses TRBV7-2 and TRBJ2-5, with TRBD2 matching 10 bases. V shed 1 base and J 5 bases; nucleotides not matched to a gene: 4. The germline V gene encodes CDR1 SGHTA and CDR2 FQGNSA. The CDR3 has 15 amino acids. CDR3 coding DNA: TGTGCCAGCAGCTTAGGCGGTAGCGGGGGGGAGACCCAGTACTTC. It encodes CASSLGGSGGETQYF.

DNA of the CDR3: TGCGCCAGCAGTGCTTGGGGATTGGTTAATCAGCCCCAGCATTTT. Its translation: CASSAWGLVNQPQHF. The chain combines TRBV10-2 with TRBJ1-5, with unresolved D. The CDR3 consists of 15 residues. Germline V gene data show CDR1 as WSHSY and CDR2 as SAAADI. V was shortened by 4 bases and J by 4 bases, with 14 bases between the two germline ends.

The V call is TRBV4-2, the J call TRBJ2-1, with 8 positions matching TRBD2. Losses at the gene ends were 0 bases for V and 7 bases for J; bases not matched to a gene: 14. CDR1 and CDR2 from the germline V gene are LGHNA and YNFKEQ. The CDR3 runs 18 residues. In DNA form, the CDR3 reads TGTGCCAGCAGCCAAGAGAGGATGGGGCGGGGGGCCTGGAATGAGCAGTTCTTC. Protein sequence: CASSQERMGRGAWNEQFF.

This chain joins TRBV30 and TRBJ2-2; no clear D gene. The CDR3 extends over 13 amino acids. V lost 4 bases and J lost 6, with 12 bases in between. CDR1 and CDR2 from the germline V gene are GTSNPN and SVGIG (reference sequence). The CDR3 sequence is CAWNLVAAGELFF. DNA for the CDR3: TGTGCCTGGAATCTAGTGGCGGCCGGGGAGCTGTTTTTT.

The chain recombines TRBV28 with TRBJ2-3; 8 bases agree with TRBD2. Trimming took 6 bases from V and 1 from J; bases not matched to a gene: 3. This CDR3 has 14 residues. Germline V gene sequence: CDR1 MDHEN, CDR2 SYDVKM. CDR3 sequence: CASRKAGGTDTQYF. The CDR3 region has the DNA TGTGCCAGCAGGAAAGCGGGGGGCACAGATACGCAGTATTTT.

This clone was detected a few times. The gene calls are TRBV5-6 and TRBJ1-2; D is undetermined. Germline values: CDR1 SGHDT, CDR2 YYEEEE. V was pared by 0 bases and J by 1 base, with 7 bases between. This CDR3 spans 14 amino acids. The CDR3 spells CASSLVGDNYGYTF. The CDR3 nucleotides read TGTGCCAGCAGCTTGGTAGGAGATAACTATGGCTACACCTTC.

The rearrangement joins TRBV5-5 to TRBJ2-1; 11 nucleotides match TRBD2. CDR1 and CDR2 from the germline V gene are SGHKS and YYEKEE (reference sequence). V dropped 7 bases and J dropped 11; count of bases not matched to a gene: 14. The length of the CDR3 is 15 residues. The CDR3 DNA reads as TGTGCCAGCCACCCGCCCCTAGCGGGGGGAGCGAAGCAGTTCTTC. It encodes CASHPPLAGGAKQFF.

The chain is built from TRBV6-1 and TRBJ2-5; the match to TRBD2 covers 8 bases. Germline CDR1 reads MNHNS; CDR2 reads SASEGT. This CDR3 contains 14 residues. The V gene end was trimmed by 5 bases and the J gene end by 2 bases; junction bases not matched to a gene: 4. CDR3 sequence: CASSLAGTQETQYF. The CDR3 coding sequence is TGTGCCAGCAGTTTAGCGGGGACGCAAGAGACCCAGTACTTC.

V usage is TRBV7-9 and J usage is TRBJ1-3; D remains ambiguous. The germline gives CDR1 SEHNR, CDR2 FQNEAQ (reference sequence). This CDR3 is built from 14 residues. The germline V and J ends were trimmed by 1 base and 0 bases, with 4 bases remaining between them. The chain's CDR3 is CASSLGVSGNTIYF. Here the CDR3 DNA reads TGTGCCAGCAGCTTAGGAGTCTCTGGAAACACCATATATTTT.

The chain recombines TRBV7-2 with TRBJ2-7; 9 bases line up with TRBD1. The CDR3 is made up of 16 amino acids. The V gene end was trimmed by 4 bases and the J gene end by 4 bases; junction bases not matched to a gene: 11. The germline CDR1 and CDR2 sequences are SGHTA and FQGNSA. This CDR3 is CASSSLPGQGIYEQYF. In DNA form, the CDR3 reads TGTGCCAGCAGCTCCTTGCCGGGACAGGGTATATACGAGCAGTACTTC.

The chain links TRBV4-3 to TRBJ2-3; possibly TRBD1 for D (6 bases). Germline V lookup: CDR1 LGHNA, CDR2 YSLEER. This CDR3 is built from 15 residues. V lost 3 bases, J lost 4 bases, and 14 bases lay in between. In nucleotides, the CDR3 is TGCGCCAGCAGCCACTTAAAGACAGGACCAGATACGCAGTATTTT. Amino acid sequence: CASSHLKTGPDTQYF.